This passage covers 20 T cell receptor beta chains from one sample sequenced in a study of human T cells and chemical hapten exposure (dated by TCRdb to the early 2020s). The library was prepared using RACE. Sequencing took place on a NextSeq 500. The public sequencing data were trimmed at Q25 with fastp and processed into clonotypes with MiXCR by TCRdb, which kept only in-frame beta chains. For every CDR3 protein sequence, its rows merge into one entry that carries the most common genes and DNA. Recorded for this sample are approximately 370,000 distinct CDR3 sequences; approximately 5% of them occurred a single time. Of the sample, less than 9% is held by the ten largest clones. The sample's time point, from its label and the paper: pre-sensitization, week 0. What this sample's treatment or condition label stands for: therapeutic diphenylcyclopropenone sensitization with weekly scalp DPC. This material consisted of whole blood, taken in connection with sensitization to the hapten diphenylcyclopropenone (DPC). Receptors originate from a woman between 18 and 29 years old with alopecia areata. Some clones in this sample may be carry-over from other donors' samples.

This clonotype came up many times. V and J are TRBV7-8 and TRBJ1-4, with D unclear. Germline V gene lookup returns CDR1 SGHVS and CDR2 FQNEAQ. The CDR3 loop spans 14 amino acids. Trimming took 1 base from V and 13 from J, leaving 16 bases between them. CDR3 coding DNA: TGTGCCAGCAGCTTAGAACTGGTGCGTCAAGGACTGTTTTTT. The encoded protein is CASSLELVRQGLFF.

A few counts support this clonotype. V gene TRBV27 combines with J gene TRBJ1-1; 8 nucleotides line up with TRBD1. CDR3 length equals 14 residues. CDR1 and CDR2 (germline): MNHEY, SMNVEV (reference sequence). V shed 3 bases, J shed 6 bases, and the junction held 6 bases outside the gene matches. The DNA of the CDR3 is TGTGCCAGCAGTTTTTCGGACAGGGTAGCTGAAGCTTTCTTT. It codes for CASSFSDRVAEAFF.

This clonotype was counted many times. The rearrangement joins TRBV6-1 to TRBJ1-2, with 8 bases fitting TRBD1. Germline-derived CDR1 and CDR2 are MNHNS and SASEGT. The CDR3 consists of 13 residues. Germline trimming cut 2 bases from V and 8 bases from J; bases unmatched to any gene: 4. The CDR3 coding sequence is TGTGCCAGCAGTGAACGGACAGGGCAGGGCTACACCTTC. It translates to CASSERTGQGYTF.

This chain uses TRBV4-1 with TRBJ1-6, with D tentatively TRBD1 (5 bases). CDR1 MGHRA and CDR2 YSYEKL come from the germline V gene. This CDR3 comprises 16 residues. Trimming took off 4 bases at V and 6 bases at J, with 16 bases between the two ends. The CDR3, as DNA: TGCGCCAGCAGCCGAGACAGTGCCAGACTTAATTCACCCCTCCACTTT. It yields the protein CASSRDSARLNSPLHF.

This clonotype was detected a few times. The V gene is TRBV10-3, the J gene TRBJ1-1; D not certain. The CDR3 extends over 14 amino acids. Trimming cost V 7 bases and J 1 base, with 13 bases left between them. The germline V gene has CDR1 ENHRY and CDR2 SYGVKD. The DNA for the CDR3 is TGTGCCATCACCCTCGGACGGGAGAACACTGAAGCTTTCTTT. It translates to CAITLGRENTEAFF.

This clonotype was picked up many times. The V gene is TRBV12-3 or TRBV12-4, the J gene TRBJ1-1; weak D call: TRBD1 (5 bases). The CDR3 loop spans 12 amino acids. The germline V and J ends were trimmed by 7 bases and 3 bases, with 9 bases remaining between them. The CDR3 protein is CASIRGDTEAFF. CDR3 nucleotide sequence: TGTGCCAGCATACGGGGCGACACTGAAGCTTTCTTT.

V usage is TRBV28 and J usage is TRBJ2-1, with D possibly TRBD2 on 5 matching bases. V was clipped by 0 bases and J by 8 bases, with 17 bases between them. The CDR3 is 16 residues long. Germline V CDR1 and CDR2: MDHEN, SYDVKM. CDR3 loop: CASSLWTKLATDEQFF. Here the CDR3 DNA reads TGTGCCAGCAGTTTATGGACAAAGCTAGCAACGGATGAGCAGTTCTTC.

This clonotype was counted at least ten times. The genes are TRBV20-1 and TRBJ1-2; 9 bases line up with TRBD1. J was trimmed by 4 bases and V by 3 bases; bases with no gene match: 3. Germline loops: CDR1 DFQATT, CDR2 SNEGSKA (reference sequence). This CDR3 is 13 amino acids long. CDR3 DNA: TGCAGTGCTAGGGGACAGGGTGGCTATGGCTACACCTTC. It codes for CSARGQGGYGYTF.

This clonotype has at least ten counts. This sequence joins TRBV4-3 and TRBJ1-5; unclear D gene. V dropped 4 bases and J dropped 6 bases, with 16 bases sitting between them. Per germline, CDR1 LGHNA and CDR2 YSLEER. The CDR3 spans 15 residues. This CDR3 reads CASSPLREVGQPQHF. The CDR3 nucleotides read TGCGCCAGCAGCCCGTTAAGGGAGGTGGGTCAGCCCCAGCATTTT.

This clonotype was observed a few times. V is TRBV25-1 and J is TRBJ2-3; 16 positions agree with TRBD2. CDR1 is MGHDK, CDR2 SYGVNS, per germline. This CDR3 is 20 amino acids long. The J segment lost 4 bases and the V segment lost 2 bases, leaving 12 bases of the junction unmatched. The CDR3 is CASSEPGTSGGATSPDTQYF. The CDR3 bases are TGTGCCAGCAGTGAACCGGGGACTAGCGGGGGGGCAACGAGCCCAGATACGCAGTATTTT.

The table lists this clonotype with many counts. The chain carries TRBV7-6 and TRBJ2-5; no clear D gene. V was clipped by 0 bases and J by 4 bases, with 3 bases between them. From germline, CDR1 is SGHVS and CDR2 FNYEAQ. The CDR3 sequence is 12 residues long. The CDR3 loop is CASSLAPETQYF. DNA of the CDR3: TGTGCCAGCAGCTTAGCGCCAGAGACCCAGTACTTC.

This clonotype appeared a few times. The chain carries TRBV7-2 and TRBJ1-1, with D unclear. V was cut by 2 bases and J by 1 base, with 5 bases left in between. CDR1 and CDR2 (germline): SGHTA, FQGNSA. There are 13 residues in the CDR3. This CDR3 is CASSLPRNTEAFF. DNA for the CDR3: TGTGCCAGCAGCTTACCGAGGAACACTGAAGCTTTCTTT.

This clonotype was detected many times. The chain couples TRBV27 to TRBJ2-1, with 10 nucleotides matching TRBD2. J gave up 5 bases and V 10 bases, and 8 bases lay outside the gene matches. Germline-derived CDR1 and CDR2 are MNHEY and SMNVEV (reference sequence). CDR3 length: 14 residues. The CDR3 nucleotides read TGTGCCACTTGTAGGACTAGCGGAGACAATGAGCAGTTCTTC. This codes for CATCRTSGDNEQFF.

This clonotype was recorded a few times. The V gene is TRBV11-2, the J gene TRBJ1-1; D remains ambiguous. From germline, CDR1 is SGHAT and CDR2 FQNNGV. Trimming removed 3 bases at V and 6 bases at J, with 11 bases between. The CDR3 covers 13 residues. The CDR3 coding sequence is TGTGCCAGCAGCTTCCAGCCGGGCGCTGAAGCTTTCTTT. This sequence encodes CASSFQPGAEAFF.

In its sample, this clonotype was seen many times. The rearrangement links TRBV6-1 to TRBJ2-1, with 7 bases matching TRBD1. The CDR3 contains 15 residues. Germline CDR1 reads MNHNS; CDR2 reads SASEGT. V shed 0 bases and J 8 bases; nucleotides not matched to a gene: 7. The CDR3 here is CASSEASYRGHEQFF. The CDR3 DNA sequence: TGTGCCAGCAGTGAAGCTTCGTACAGGGGTCATGAGCAGTTCTTC.

The sample holds many counts of this clonotype. CDR3 protein: CASSPRRGAANEQYF. In DNA form, the CDR3 reads TGTGCCAGCTCACCACGAAGGGGGGCGGCGAACGAGCAGTACTTC. The chain links TRBV18 to TRBJ2-7, with D perhaps matching TRBD1 or TRBD2 (6 bases each). The CDR3 runs 15 residues. CDR1 KGHSH and CDR2 LQKENI come from the germline V gene. V dropped 1 base and J dropped 5 bases, with 15 bases sitting between them.

The chain uses TRBV7-2 and TRBJ2-7; 8 positions agree with TRBD1. CDR1 and CDR2 (germline): SGHTA, FQGNSA. This CDR3 comprises 14 residues. V gave up 1 base and J gave up 6 bases; unmatched junction bases: 5. The CDR3 DNA reads as TGTGCCAGCAGCTTAGGGGACAGGACATCCGAGCAGTACTTC. Translated: CASSLGDRTSEQYF.

This clonotype was picked up many times. The gene calls are TRBV10-3 and TRBJ1-2; D uncertain. The CDR3 is made up of 13 amino acids. V shed 0 bases and J shed 3 bases, with 5 bases lying between them. Germline CDR1 reads ENHRY; CDR2 reads SYGVKD. The CDR3 reads CAISESTHYGYTF. The DNA for the CDR3 is TGTGCCATCAGTGAGTCCACCCACTATGGCTACACCTTC.

The CDR3 DNA reads as TGTGCCAGCAGTTCAGGGGGATCCCAGCCCCAGCATTTT. It yields the protein CASSSGGSQPQHF. J is TRBJ1-5 and V is TRBV12-3 or TRBV12-4; 7 bases agree with TRBD1. The CDR3 is 13 residues long. V trimming: 4 bases; J trimming: 7 bases; junction bases outside the gene matches: 4.

This clonotype was picked up one time. The chain joins TRBV29-1 to TRBJ1-2; no reliable D call. In germline, CDR1 is SQVTM, CDR2 ANQGSEA. This CDR3 is built from 13 residues. The CDR3 DNA sequence: TGCAGTATTCTACTGAACTCCCCCTATGGCTACACCTTC. Residues: CSILLNSPYGYTF.